This passage covers 30 T cell receptor beta chains from one sample sequenced in a study of T cell responses to AZD1222 COVID-19 vaccine (dated by TCRdb to the early 2020s). The library was obtained by the immunoSEQ multiplex PCR assay. In its TCRdb copy, this immuneACCESS table keeps in-frame sequences only and misses some clones. Where compared with another copy, unresolved V genes explain less than half of these, and the others have no known cause. In this sample the table shows more than 100,000 clones, approximately 91% of which occur a single time. The ten top clones hold 1.5% to 2% of the sample. In light of the paper, this sample's time point label describes: about 28 days (+/-7) after the second vaccine dose. Sequenced here: peripheral blood, sampled 28 days after the second AZD1222 dose. Every receptor here comes from an adult who received the AZD1222 COVID-19 vaccine.

This clone was detected only once. The V gene is TRBV5-1, the J gene TRBJ1-1; 9 nucleotides match TRBD1. Germline CDR1 is SGHRS and CDR2 is YFSETQ. V was pared by 4 bases and J by 5 bases, with 6 bases of the junction left unmatched. This CDR3 region has 14 residues. Here the CDR3 reads CASSATGGWTEAFF. The CDR3 DNA sequence: TGCGCCAGCAGCGCTACAGGGGGCTGGACTGAAGCTTTCTTT.

This clone occurred a few times. J is TRBJ1-6 and V is TRBV7-3; no firm D call. Germline V gene data show CDR1 as SGHTA and CDR2 as FQGTGA. The CDR3 has 12 amino acids. Trimming shortened V by 4 bases and J by 15 bases, and 13 bases separated the two germline ends. CDR3 nucleotides: TGTGCCAGCAGCTCGACGGACGGCATCCTCCACTTT. It encodes CASSSTDGILHF.

The J gene is TRBJ1-2, the V gene TRBV18; D is possibly TRBD1 (5 bases). Per germline, CDR1 KGHSH and CDR2 LQKENI. The CDR3 is 15 residues long. The V end lost 2 bases, the J end lost 4 bases, and 14 bases lay between the germline ends. CDR3 sequence (DNA): TGTGCCAGCTCACCAGCCGGGGCCGCTTCCTATGGCTACACCTTC. Translated, it gives CASSPAGAASYGYTF.

This clone was observed once. The chain combines TRBV12-5 with TRBJ2-5; D is undetermined. The germline gives CDR1 LGHNT, CDR2 FRNRAP. The V and J ends lost 1 base and 4 bases respectively, with 1 base between them. This CDR3 is 11 amino acids long. The CDR3 coding sequence is TGTGCTAGTGGTTTGGGAGAGACCCAGTACTTC. Residues: CASGLGETQYF.

The gene calls are TRBV7-6 and TRBJ2-5, with 11 bases lining up with TRBD1. The CDR3 loop spans 16 amino acids. The ends lost 0 bases at V and 7 bases at J; junction bases unmatched: 7. Germline loops: CDR1 SGHVS, CDR2 FNYEAQ. The CDR3 DNA is TGTGCCAGCAGCTTAGCTTCCGGGACAGGGGGTGGGACCCAGTACTTC. It specifies CASSLASGTGGGTQYF.

The chain couples TRBV30 to TRBJ1-4; possibly TRBD1 for D (5 bases). V gave up 0 bases and J gave up 8 bases, with 13 bases separating them. The CDR3 loop spans 14 amino acids. Germline lookup yields CDR1 GTSNPN and CDR2 SVGIG (reference sequence). CDR3 sequence reads: CAWSVRQGGEKLFF. The CDR3 coding sequence is TGTGCCTGGAGTGTAAGGCAGGGAGGCGAAAAACTGTTTTTT.

The chain combines TRBV15 with TRBJ1-2; possible D gene TRBD1, 5 bases. The germline V gene encodes CDR1 LNHNV and CDR2 YYDKDF (reference sequence). V shed 0 bases and J shed 7 bases, with 18 bases lying between them. CDR3 size: 16 residues. In DNA form, the CDR3 reads TGTGCCACCAGCAGAGATGAGACAGTCAGGGTCGCTGGCTACACCTTC. This encodes CATSRDETVRVAGYTF.

This chain connects TRBV15 to TRBJ1-1; D ambiguous. Germline V gene sequence: CDR1 LNHNV, CDR2 YYDKDF (reference sequence). Trimming removed 1 base at V and 3 bases at J, with 12 bases between. CDR3 size: 15 residues. The CDR3 region has the DNA TGTGCCACCAGCAGAGGGTCAGACGTGGACACTGAAGCTTTCTTT. This sequence encodes CATSRGSDVDTEAFF.

The chain recombines TRBV7-2 with TRBJ2-1; TRBD2 matches 11 bases. Germline CDR1 and CDR2: SGHTA and FQGNSA. The J segment lost 4 bases and the V segment lost 5 bases, leaving 4 bases of the junction unmatched. The CDR3 has 15 amino acids. CDR3 DNA sequence: TGTGCCAGCAGCCTCGGGACTAGCGGATACAATGAGCAGTTCTTC. Protein product: CASSLGTSGYNEQFF.

The chain joins TRBV18 to TRBJ2-2; maybe TRBD2 (5 bases). With 6 bases removed from V and 6 bases from J, the gap between germline ends came to 14 bases. Germline CDR1 KGHSH, CDR2 LQKENI. The CDR3 is made up of 14 amino acids. The CDR3 nucleotides are TGTGCCAGCTCCCAAAGGGAGCTCTCCGGGGAGCTGTTTTTT. Protein: CASSQRELSGELFF. Full variable domain (missing parts from reference TRBV18 and TRBJ2-2): NAGVMQNPRHLVRRRGQEARLRCSPMKGHSHVYWYRQLPEEGLKFMVYLQKENIIDESGMPKERFSAEFPKEGPSILRIQQVVRGDSAAYFCASSQRELSGELFFGEGSRLTVL.

The chain links TRBV19 to TRBJ1-2; D is unresolved. CDR3 length: 14 residues. V lost 3 bases and J 2 bases, leaving 10 bases between the germline ends. Germline loops: CDR1 LNHDA, CDR2 SQIVND (reference sequence). The DNA of the CDR3 is TGTGCCAGTAGTATTCTAGGGTTAAACTATGGCTACACCTTC. Amino acid sequence: CASSILGLNYGYTF.

The rearrangement links TRBV11-2 to TRBJ2-3; D remains ambiguous. The CDR3 extends over 15 amino acids. The germline gives CDR1 SGHAT, CDR2 FQNNGV. Trimming stripped 7 bases from V and 1 base from J, with 15 bases between. The CDR3 spells CASTRSQDGTDTQYF. The CDR3 nucleotides are TGTGCCAGCACCCGGTCCCAGGACGGCACAGATACGCAGTATTTT.

The rearrangement links TRBV11-3 to TRBJ1-3; D is undetermined. Trimming cost V 1 base and J 4 bases, with 5 bases left between them. This CDR3 has 13 residues. Germline V gene data show CDR1 as SGHNT and CDR2 as YENEEA. CDR3 DNA sequence: TGTGCCAGCAGCTTAGCGGAAGGAAACACCATATATTTT. The encoded protein is CASSLAEGNTIYF.

In the case of this clone: A read error may account for a junction end that differs from germline. The J gene is TRBJ2-5, the V gene TRBV2; 9 nucleotides line up with TRBD1. This CDR3 region has 13 residues. Germline V gene sequence: CDR1 SNHLY, CDR2 FYNNEI. CDR3 DNA: TGTGCCAGCAGTTCCCTCCGCCGGGACAGGGCGAACTTC. This gives the protein CASSSLRRDRANF.

The J gene is TRBJ1-3, the V gene TRBV9; possibly TRBD1 for D (5 bases). The CDR3 has 12 amino acids. Germline V gives CDR1 SGDLS, CDR2 YYNGEE. V was pared by 5 bases and J by 2 bases, with 5 bases between. The DNA of the CDR3 is TGTGCCAGCAGGGGGCCTGGAAACACCATATATTTT. It translates to CASRGPGNTIYF.

The chain has TRBV7-3 and TRBJ2-5; D unresolved. CDR1 SGHTA and CDR2 FQGTGA come from the germline V gene. V lost 5 bases and J 11 bases, leaving 18 bases between the germline ends. The CDR3 totals 13 residues. The CDR3, as DNA: TGTGCCAGCAGCCGCTCGGGCTCCTCAAGACAGTACTTC. Translation gives CASSRSGSSRQYF.

The chain has TRBV7-2 and TRBJ2-1; 14 bases are a match to TRBD2. Germline V gives CDR1 SGHTA, CDR2 FQGNSA. There are 16 residues in the CDR3. V trimming: 5 bases; J trimming: 10 bases; junction bases outside the gene matches: 10. CDR3 DNA: TGTGCCAGCAGCCAGGCGGGACTAGCGGGAGTCGGGGAGCAGTTCTTC. It specifies CASSQAGLAGVGEQFF.

This clone was recorded only once. This chain connects TRBV6-5 to TRBJ2-7; D might be TRBD1 (5 bases). Germline CDR1 MNHEY, CDR2 SVGAGI. V dropped 6 bases and J dropped 2 bases, with 14 bases sitting between them. The CDR3 runs to 14 residues. The CDR3 DNA sequence: TGTGCCAGCAGGATACCGACAGCACCCTACGAGCAGTACTTC. Amino acid sequence: CASRIPTAPYEQYF.

The chain carries TRBV24-1 and TRBJ2-3, with 7 bases lining up with TRBD2. The J segment lost 5 bases and the V segment lost 5 bases, leaving 12 bases of the junction unmatched. Germline V gives CDR1 KGHDR, CDR2 SFDVKD. The CDR3 length is 16 residues. The CDR3 bases are TGTGCCACCAGTGCTAGTGAGGGAGGGCCACAAGATACGCAGTATTTT. It yields the protein CATSASEGGPQDTQYF.

A few counts support this clone. The V and J genes are TRBV6-5 and TRBJ1-6, with 11 bases that match TRBD1. With 2 bases clipped from V and 8 bases from J, the junction kept 2 bases outside the gene matches. Germline CDR1 and CDR2: MNHEY and SVGAGI. The CDR3 covers 15 residues. CDR3 amino acids: CASSYGTGGDSPLHF. The CDR3 coding sequence is TGTGCCAGCAGTTACGGGACAGGGGGGGATTCACCCCTCCACTTT.

This chain joins TRBV18 and TRBJ1-1, with D tentatively TRBD1 (5 bases). Germline-derived CDR1 and CDR2 are KGHSH and LQKENI. Trimming took off 7 bases at V and 0 bases at J, with 9 bases between the two ends. This CDR3 contains 13 residues. The CDR3: CASLGVVNTEAFF. In nucleotides, the CDR3 is TGTGCCAGCTTGGGGGTGGTGAACACTGAAGCTTTCTTT.

J is TRBJ2-7 and V is TRBV18; weak D call: TRBD1 (5 bases). Germline V lookup: CDR1 KGHSH, CDR2 LQKENI. The CDR3 is made up of 16 amino acids. With 2 bases removed from V and 1 base from J, the gap between germline ends came to 15 bases. The CDR3 is CASSPVGAMNSYEQYF. The CDR3 DNA reads as TGTGCCAGCTCACCAGTAGGGGCCATGAATTCCTACGAGCAGTACTTC.

The chain links TRBV5-1 to TRBJ1-6; tentative D call: TRBD1 (6 bases). The V end lost 6 bases, the J end lost 9 bases, and 16 bases lay between the germline ends. Germline-derived CDR1 and CDR2 are SGHRS and YFSETQ. The CDR3 spans 14 residues. CDR3 sequence reads: CASTPWGLGSPLHF. CDR3 nucleotides: TGCGCCAGCACCCCGTGGGGGCTCGGTTCACCCCTCCACTTT.

This sequence joins TRBV18 and TRBJ1-6; D ambiguous. The CDR3 runs 15 residues. Per germline, CDR1 KGHSH and CDR2 LQKENI. The V end lost 0 bases, the J end lost 6 bases, and 9 bases lay between the germline ends. The CDR3 sequence is CASSPPSRTNSPLHF. CDR3 in DNA: TGTGCCAGCTCACCACCCAGCCGAACTAATTCACCCCTCCACTTT. The whole variable domain, remainder taken from reference TRBV18 and TRBJ1-6, is NAGVMQNPRHLVRRRGQEARLRCSPMKGHSHVYWYRQLPEEGLKFMVYLQKENIIDESGMPKERFSAEFPKEGPSILRIQQVVRGDSAAYFCASSPPSRTNSPLHFGNGTRLTVT.

The genes are TRBV4-1 and TRBJ1-4; TRBD1 matches 7 bases. V lost 5 bases and J lost 7; bases outside the gene matches: 13. The CDR3 consists of 16 residues. The germline CDR1 and CDR2 sequences are MGHRA and YSYEKL. CDR3 DNA: TGCGCCAGCAGCGAGGCAGGGGGAATGGAAGTTGAAAAACTGTTTTTT. As protein: CASSEAGGMEVEKLFF.

J is TRBJ1-1 and V is TRBV13; the D gene is possibly TRBD1 (6 bases). CDR1 and CDR2 (germline): PRHDT, FYEKMQ (reference sequence). This CDR3 contains 12 residues. V lost 4 bases and J lost 10, with 13 bases in between. Written as DNA, the CDR3 is TGTGCCAGCAGCTCCCAGGGGAAAAGAGCTTTCTTT. Translated: CASSSQGKRAFF.

The chain joins TRBV24-1 to TRBJ1-3; 8 positions match TRBD1. There are 14 residues in the CDR3. V lost 4 bases, J lost 8 bases, and 6 bases stayed unmatched. Germline V gene data show CDR1 as KGHDR and CDR2 as SFDVKD. CDR3 sequence reads: CATSESGGTDTIYF. CDR3 bases: TGTGCCACCAGTGAGTCAGGGGGCACGGACACCATATATTTT.

Regarding this clone: A read error may produce the germline difference seen at one junction end. This sequence joins TRBV6-5 and TRBJ1-1; tentatively, D is TRBD1 (5 bases). The CDR3 runs 13 residues. The V gene's germline CDR1 is MNHEY and CDR2 SVGAGI. This CDR3 is CAAHTDSKLEAFF. In nucleotides, the CDR3 is TGCGCCGCCCACACCGACAGCAAACTTGAAGCTTTCTTT.

This chain links TRBV19 with TRBJ2-2; 8 bases are a match to TRBD1. Germline lookup yields CDR1 LNHDA and CDR2 SQIVND (reference sequence). This CDR3 has 15 residues. The J segment lost 0 bases and the V segment lost 7 bases, leaving 4 bases of the junction unmatched. The CDR3 protein is CASTGGASNTGELFF. The CDR3 DNA reads as TGTGCCAGTACAGGGGGCGCTTCGAACACCGGGGAGCTGTTTTTT.

This clone has only one observation. The chain carries TRBV2 and TRBJ2-2; possibly TRBD2 for D (5 bases). CDR3 length: 15 amino acids. The V end was cut by 7 bases, the J end by 3 bases, with 15 bases between. Germline CDR1 SNHLY, CDR2 FYNNEI. The chain's CDR3 is CASNPEGLYTGELFF. For the CDR3, the DNA is TGTGCCAGCAATCCAGAGGGTTTGTACACCGGGGAGCTGTTTTTT.